Following are 20 T cell receptor beta chains from one sample sequenced in a study of CD8+ T cells in alopecia areata. It was cDNA, reverse transcribed from extracted RNA, that served as the sequencing template. Assay used: immunoSEQ multiplex PCR; TCRdb lists only in-frame clones, some missing. The table includes about 190,000 clones, 60% to 70% detected once. The sample's treatment: oral pan-JAK inhibitor, 5-10 mg twice daily. The specimen was CD4+ T cells sorted from blood, collected at week 4, from a patient treated with tofacitinib. The receptors were sampled from a human donor with alopecia areata.

The CDR3 DNA is TGTGCCAGCAGTTTAGGAAGTCAGGGATTGCAGCCCCAGCATTTT. It codes for CASSLGSQGLQPQHF. V gene TRBV27 combines with J gene TRBJ1-5; a weak D match, TRBD1 (5 bases). From germline, CDR1 is MNHEY and CDR2 SMNVEV (reference sequence). This CDR3 comprises 15 residues. Trimming stripped 2 bases from V and 7 bases from J, with 15 bases between.

The sample holds one count of this clone. V is TRBV5-1 and J is TRBJ2-2, with 9 nucleotides matching TRBD2. Germline-derived CDR1 and CDR2 are SGHRS and YFSETQ. The CDR3 is 17 amino acids. The junction had 4 bases not matched to a gene; V was cut back by 1 base and J by 0 bases. DNA for the CDR3: TGCGCCAGCAGCTTGCCCCTAGCGGGGCCGAACACCGGGGAGCTGTTTTTT. Its protein product is CASSLPLAGPNTGELFF.

This chain links TRBV30 with TRBJ1-4, with D hard to call. CDR3 size: 13 residues. CDR1 is GTSNPN and CDR2 is SVGIG in the germline V gene (reference sequence). V lost 2 bases and J lost 6, with 10 bases in between. Here the CDR3 reads CAWSPGQDEKLFF. The CDR3 DNA reads TGTGCCTGGAGTCCCGGTCAGGATGAAAAACTGTTTTTT.

V gene TRBV19 combines with J gene TRBJ1-1; the D is unclear. CDR3 size: 14 residues. The V gene lost 6 bases and the J gene lost 1 base, with 12 bases spanning the gap. Germline CDR1 LNHDA, CDR2 SQIVND (reference sequence). CDR3 nucleotides: TGTGCCAGTAGCACCAGTAACTCGAACACTGAAGCTTTCTTT. This encodes CASSTSNSNTEAFF. The full variable domain, with the rest looked up from reference TRBV19 and TRBJ1-1, is DGGITQSPKYLFRKEGQNVTLSCEQNLNHDAMYWYRQDPGQGLRLIYYSQIVNDFQKGDIAEGYSVSREKKESFPLTVTSAQKNPTAFYLCASSTSNSNTEAFFGQGTRLTVV.

This clone was seen only a few times. The rearrangement joins TRBV30 to TRBJ2-7, with 8 bases lining up with TRBD1. J gave up 7 bases and V 2 bases, and 7 bases lay outside the gene matches. Per the germline V gene, CDR1 is GTSNPN and CDR2 is SVGIG (reference sequence). The CDR3 is 13 residues long. CDR3 bases: TGTGCCTGGAGTCGGACAGGGATAGGGGAGCAGTACTTC. Its protein product is CAWSRTGIGEQYF.

This clone showed up just a few times. The chain is built from TRBV7-9 and TRBJ1-1, with 8 bases aligning to TRBD1. CDR1 and CDR2 from the germline V gene are SEHNR and FQNEAQ (reference sequence). This CDR3 has 13 residues. V dropped 4 bases and J dropped 7; count of bases not matched to a gene: 5. CDR3 coding DNA: TGTGCCAGCAGCTCGGCAGGGGGCCTTGAAGCTTTCTTT. It encodes CASSSAGGLEAFF.

This chain connects TRBV7-2 to TRBJ2-5, with 7 bases aligning to TRBD2. Germline V gene sequence: CDR1 SGHTA, CDR2 FQGNSA. The V segment lost 6 bases and the J segment 1 base; nucleotides outside the gene matches: 8. CDR3 length: 15 amino acids. As DNA, the CDR3 is TGTGCCAGCAGTGTCAGGTGGGGGGGCCAAGAGACCCAGTACTTC. Encoded protein: CASSVRWGGQETQYF.

V usage is TRBV2 and J usage is TRBJ2-3; D not resolved. CDR1 SNHLY and CDR2 FYNNEI come from the germline V gene. The CDR3 length is 11 residues. Trimming shortened V by 6 bases and J by 3 bases, and 4 bases separated the two germline ends. The CDR3 bases are TGTGCCAGCAGAATTACAGATACGCAGTATTTT. It is translated as CASRITDTQYF.

The chain combines TRBV5-1 with TRBJ2-2; 12 bases are shared with TRBD2. This CDR3 is 17 amino acids long. Germline CDR1 reads SGHRS; CDR2 reads YFSETQ. After removal of 4 bases from V and 4 bases from J, the junction contained 8 bases not matched to a gene. CDR3 DNA: TGCGCCAGCAGCCTTCTGACTAGCGGGAGTATCACCGGGGAGCTGTTTTTT. This gives the protein CASSLLTSGSITGELFF.

The gene calls are TRBV9 and TRBJ2-1; the D gene is possibly TRBD2 (7 bases). CDR3 length: 15 amino acids. V lost 4 bases to trimming and J lost 7 bases, with 18 bases between them. CDR1 is SGDLS, CDR2 YYNGEE, per germline. CDR3 amino acids: CASSSWGGRRNEQFF. The CDR3 DNA reads as TGTGCCAGCAGCTCCTGGGGGGGCAGAAGAAATGAGCAGTTCTTC.

In its sample, this clone was seen a few times. The rearrangement joins TRBV4-3 to TRBJ2-1; TRBD2 agrees at 13 bases. In germline, CDR1 is LGHNA, CDR2 YSLEER. This CDR3 contains 16 residues. V shed 3 bases and J 10 bases; nucleotides not matched to a gene: 9. The chain's CDR3 is CASSHALAGGPNEQFF. For the CDR3, the DNA is TGCGCCAGCAGCCATGCACTAGCGGGAGGGCCAAACGAGCAGTTCTTC.

This clone was seen a few times. This chain joins TRBV29-1 and TRBJ2-7; 10 bases fit TRBD1. Trimming took 6 bases from V and 6 from J; bases not matched to a gene: 8. The germline V gene encodes CDR1 SQVTM and CDR2 ANQGSEA. CDR3 size: 13 residues. CDR3 sequence (DNA): TGCAGCGTCGTGGGACAGGGGTTGTCCGAGCAGTACTTC. It codes for CSVVGQGLSEQYF.

The gene calls are TRBV5-1 and TRBJ1-2; no clear D. Looked up from germline, CDR1 is SGHRS and CDR2 is YFSETQ. The CDR3 loop spans 14 amino acids. V dropped 1 base and J dropped 5 bases, with 12 bases sitting between them. The CDR3 coding sequence is TGCGCCAGCAGCTTGTCGCCGGGGTCGTATGGCTACACCTTC. Amino acids: CASSLSPGSYGYTF.

J is TRBJ1-5 and V is TRBV15; a possible D gene is TRBD1 (5 bases). Per the germline V gene, CDR1 is LNHNV and CDR2 is YYDKDF (reference sequence). V was trimmed by 1 base and J by 7 bases, leaving 8 bases between them. CDR3 length equals 13 residues. The CDR3 sequence is CATSRAQGQPQHF. The CDR3 bases are TGTGCCACCAGCAGAGCTCAGGGACAGCCCCAGCATTTT.

The sample holds a few counts of this clone. CDR3 in amino acids: CASSDAGGRTEAFF. The CDR3 region has the DNA TGTGCCAGCAGTGACGCAGGGGGGAGGACTGAAGCTTTCTTT. V and J are TRBV2 and TRBJ1-1, with 7 nucleotides matching TRBD1. Germline V gene sequence: CDR1 SNHLY, CDR2 FYNNEI. The CDR3 runs to 14 residues. With V trimmed by 3 bases and J by 5 bases, 6 bases remained unmatched.

J is TRBJ2-5 and V is TRBV18; D is unclear. The length of the CDR3 is 13 residues. Trimming stripped 2 bases from V and 5 bases from J, with 9 bases between. Germline V gene sequence: CDR1 KGHSH, CDR2 LQKENI. Here the CDR3 DNA reads TGTGCCAGCTCACCAACCGCAGCGGAGACCCAGTACTTC. Encoded protein: CASSPTAAETQYF.

A few counts support this clone. V usage is TRBV29-1 and J usage is TRBJ2-7; a possible D gene is TRBD1 (6 bases). Trimming removed 7 bases from V and 2 bases from J, with 12 bases in between. Looked up from germline, CDR1 is SQVTM and CDR2 is ANQGSEA. The CDR3 spans 12 residues. The CDR3 DNA follows: TGCAGCGCACAACAGGGAACCTACGAGCAGTACTTC. This translates into CSAQQGTYEQYF.

The chain is built from TRBV19 and TRBJ2-6; 7 nucleotides match TRBD1. CDR3 length: 16 residues. The J segment lost 1 base and the V segment lost 5 bases, leaving 5 bases of the junction unmatched. In germline, CDR1 is LNHDA, CDR2 SQIVND (reference sequence). CDR3 sequence: CASSSRTGSGANVLTF. The CDR3 DNA sequence: TGTGCCAGTAGTTCCCGGACAGGTTCTGGGGCCAACGTCCTGACTTTC. Full variable domain (missing parts from reference TRBV19 and TRBJ2-6): DGGITQSPKYLFRKEGQNVTLSCEQNLNHDAMYWYRQDPGQGLRLIYYSQIVNDFQKGDIAEGYSVSREKKESFPLTVTSAQKNPTAFYLCASSSRTGSGANVLTFGAGSRLTVL.

This sequence joins TRBV6-5 and TRBJ2-5, with D uncertain. Trimming stripped 0 bases from V and 5 bases from J, with 10 bases between. CDR1 and CDR2 from the germline V gene are MNHEY and SVGAGI. The CDR3 covers 14 residues. CDR3: CASSYSRSLETQYF. In DNA form, the CDR3 reads TGTGCCAGCAGTTACTCTCGGTCGTTGGAGACCCAGTACTTC.

Comments on this clone: Other DNA sequences in this specimen translate into the identical CDR3. This chain uses TRBV11-3 with TRBJ2-2, with a tentative D call TRBD2 (5 bases). This CDR3 is 15 amino acids long. Trimming removed 5 bases at V and 2 bases at J, with 12 bases between. In germline, CDR1 is SGHNT, CDR2 YENEEA. The DNA of the CDR3 is TGTGCCAGCAGCCCTGGACTTGCTAACACCGGGGAGCTGTTTTTT. Its translation is CASSPGLANTGELFF.